This entry lists 7 T cell receptor beta chains sequenced from one sample in a study of T cells after yellow fever vaccination. TCRdb ran MiXCR on the 5' RACE reads and lists one entry per CDR3 protein. Of approximately 300,000 distinct CDR3 sequences in the sample, about 6.9% were seen once. The material was PBMCs, obtained roughly 47 days after the first yellow fever vaccination. The receptors were gathered from a man aged 18-30 years who received the YFV17D yellow fever vaccine.

The CDR3: CASSQVGYGYTF. DNA of the CDR3: TGCGCCAGCAGCCAAGTCGGGTATGGCTACACCTTC. The chain links TRBV4-1 to TRBJ1-2, with D unclear. The CDR3 is made up of 12 amino acids. The ends were cut back, 1 base at V and 5 bases at J, with 5 bases in the middle. Germline CDR1 and CDR2: MGHRA and YSYEKL.

Ten or more counts support this clonotype. This chain uses TRBV7-8 with TRBJ1-2; 7 bases line up with TRBD1. The V segment lost 4 bases and the J segment 7 bases; nucleotides outside the gene matches: 9. In germline, CDR1 is SGHVS, CDR2 FQNEAQ. The CDR3 extends over 14 amino acids. In DNA, the CDR3 is TGTGCCAGCAGCTCCTTCGACAGGGTTCGTGGCTACACCTTC. This sequence encodes CASSSFDRVRGYTF.

This clonotype occurred a few times. The chain couples TRBV12-3 or TRBV12-4 to TRBJ2-7; no firm D call. The CDR3 is 12 amino acids. With 6 bases removed from V and 5 bases from J, the gap between germline ends came to 11 bases. CDR3 nucleotide sequence: TGTGCCAGCAGCCACCTGGGGAACGAGCAGTACTTC. The encoded protein is CASSHLGNEQYF.

This clonotype was picked up a small number of times. The rearrangement joins TRBV2 to TRBJ1-2; tentatively, D is TRBD1 (6 bases). The CDR3 covers 16 residues. The V end lost 6 bases, the J end lost 6 bases, and 23 bases lay between the germline ends. The V gene's germline CDR1 is SNHLY and CDR2 FYNNEI. DNA for the CDR3: TGTGCCAGCAGAGTTACAGGGTTTGGGTTTAGGGATGGCTACACCTTC. It translates to CASRVTGFGFRDGYTF.

This clonotype appeared a few times. The chain carries TRBV12-3 or TRBV12-4 and TRBJ1-5, with D perhaps matching TRBD1 (5 bases). Trimming stripped 0 bases from V and 9 bases from J, with 18 bases between. CDR3 size: 16 residues. The CDR3 loop reads CASSLARGTPATPQHF. In DNA, the CDR3 is TGTGCCAGCAGTTTAGCGCGAGGGACTCCAGCAACGCCCCAGCATTTT.

The chain joins TRBV11-2 to TRBJ2-7; TRBD1 or TRBD2 may be the D gene (5 bases each). The CDR3 contains 12 residues. Germline loops: CDR1 SGHAT, CDR2 FQNNGV. V was pared by 5 bases and J by 6 bases, with 11 bases between. This CDR3 reads CASSPGTGEQYV. Here the CDR3 DNA reads TGTGCCAGCAGCCCCGGGACCGGCGAGCAGTACGTC.

J is TRBJ2-3 and V is TRBV11-1, with 9 bases that match TRBD2. Germline CDR1 is SGHAT and CDR2 is FQDESV (reference sequence). The CDR3 has 18 residues. The J segment lost 3 bases and the V segment lost 3 bases, leaving 13 bases of the junction unmatched. CDR3 in DNA: TGTGCCAGCAGCTTCGGAGGCCCGCTAGCGGGGTTGACAGATACGCAGTATTTT. Translating gives CASSFGGPLAGLTDTQYF.